This T cell receptor beta chain was sequenced during a study of blood T cell repertoires in COVID-19. Across the study: Donors in the United States, Italy and Spain gave samples during acute or convalescent COVID-19.

This CDR3 has 12 residues. The V and J ends lost 5 bases and 4 bases respectively, with 8 bases between them. CDR1 is SEHNR, CDR2 FQNEAQ, per germline (reference sequence). Per the original data handling: Amplified reference gene primers provided the basis for estimating nucleated cell counts. Here immunoSEQ multiplex PCR was the method, and the copy in TCRdb shows in-frame clones only, minus some. That table furnishes V, J and clone size, whereas the DNA furnished D and trimming. The sample has around 250,000 clones; approximately 78% are singletons. This sequence joins TRBV7-9 and TRBJ1-1; D unresolved. The material sequenced was peripheral blood. The sequence derives from a woman aged 18-29 years with acute or convalescent COVID-19. DNA for the CDR3: TGTGCCAGCAGCGAACTGTTCACTGAAGCTTTCTTT. This translates into CASSELFTEAFF.